A single sample gave rise to the 25 T cell receptor beta chains below, sequenced in a study of PD-L1 blockade in urothelial cancer (dated by TCRdb to the late 2010s). The method was the immunoSEQ multiplex PCR assay. The source is immuneACCESS, and TCRdb retained only in-frame sequences with V and J called. Part of the clones is not carried over; for the studies checked, unresolved V genes explain less than half of this, and the remainder is unexplained. In this sample the table shows 70,000 or so clones, under 90% of which occur a single time. 4.5% to 5.5% of the sample goes to the ten largest clones. This material consisted of PBMCs, taken around atezolizumab (anti-PD-L1) treatment. These receptors originate from a man aged 65 to 79 with urothelial cancer.

The rearrangement joins TRBV5-1 to TRBJ2-7, with D possibly matching TRBD2 (6 bases). Germline values: CDR1 SGHRS, CDR2 YFSETQ. This CDR3 has 16 amino acids. V was shortened by 0 bases and J by 5 bases, with 18 bases between the two germline ends. This CDR3 is CASSLVARDLRNEQYF. CDR3 in DNA: TGCGCCAGCAGCTTGGTAGCGCGGGACCTCCGGAACGAGCAGTACTTC. Full variable domain (outside the CDR3, taken from reference TRBV5-1 and TRBJ2-7): KAGVTQTPRYLIKTRGQQVTLSCSPISGHRSVSWYQQTPGQGLQFLFEYFSETQRNKGNFPGRFSGRQFSNSRSEMNVSTLELGDSALYLCASSLVARDLRNEQYFGPGTRLTVT.

V is TRBV11-3 and J is TRBJ2-7, with 7 bases that match TRBD1. The CDR3 contains 16 residues. Germline trimming cut 3 bases from V and 3 bases from J; bases unmatched to any gene: 11. Germline CDR1 is SGHNT and CDR2 is YENEEA. CDR3 DNA sequence: TGTGCCAGCAGCTTTTACTTTAACAGGGGAAACTACGAGCAGTACTTC. Amino acids: CASSFYFNRGNYEQYF.

In its sample, this clone was seen once. The chain has TRBV7-2 and TRBJ2-2, with 7 nucleotides matching TRBD2. The CDR3 length is 17 residues. CDR1 is SGHTA, CDR2 FQGNSA, per germline. Trimming removed 5 bases from V and 3 bases from J; junction bases left unmatched: 12. The CDR3 region is CASSLLGTTPYTGELFF. As DNA, the CDR3 is TGTGCCAGCAGCCTCCTTGGGACTACCCCTTACACCGGGGAGCTGTTTTTT.

This clone was counted only a few times. V gene TRBV30 combines with J gene TRBJ2-1; 7 bases map to TRBD2. The trim removed 4 bases at V and 8 bases at J, leaving 14 bases unmatched. The germline gives CDR1 GTSNPN, CDR2 SVGIG (reference sequence). The CDR3 loop spans 15 amino acids. This CDR3 is CAWTQAGGSRDEQFF. CDR3 in DNA: TGTGCCTGGACCCAGGCCGGCGGGAGTCGGGATGAGCAGTTCTTC. The complete variable domain, with remaining parts taken from reference TRBV30 and TRBJ2-1, reads SQTIHQWPATLVQPVGSPLSLECTVEGTSNPNLYWYRQAAGRGLQLLFYSVGIGQISSEVPQNLSASRPQDRQFILSSKKLLLSDSGFYLCAWTQAGGSRDEQFFGPGTRLTVL.

This clone has more than one count but fewer than ten. The chain couples TRBV6-5 to TRBJ2-7, with a weak D call TRBD1 (6 bases). Trimming took off 6 bases at V and 0 bases at J, with 12 bases between the two ends. This CDR3 region has 14 residues. Germline V gives CDR1 MNHEY, CDR2 SVGAGI. CDR3 bases: TGTGCCAGCAGCCTCGACAGGAGCTCCTACGAGCAGTACTTC. Translated, it gives CASSLDRSSYEQYF.

This clone was picked up one time. This chain uses TRBV6-5 with TRBJ2-2, with a tentative D call TRBD2 (7 bases). V shed 4 bases and J shed 4 bases, with 16 bases lying between them. The CDR3 consists of 16 residues. Germline CDR1 is MNHEY and CDR2 is SVGAGI. CDR3 in amino acids: CASSSGAGVITGELFF. CDR3 nucleotide sequence: TGTGCCAGCAGTTCGGGGGCGGGAGTTATCACCGGGGAGCTGTTTTTT.

The chain employs TRBV28 and TRBJ1-1; 9 positions match TRBD1. The V gene's germline CDR1 is MDHEN and CDR2 SYDVKM. CDR3 size: 15 residues. Trimming took 5 bases from V and 5 from J; bases not matched to a gene: 9. DNA for the CDR3: TGTGCCAGCAGTCCGCGGGACAGGGTATGGACTGAAGCTTTCTTT. As protein: CASSPRDRVWTEAFF.

This chain connects TRBV7-9 to TRBJ2-7, with 7 positions matching TRBD1. There are 15 residues in the CDR3. With 5 bases clipped from V and 5 bases from J, the junction kept 12 bases outside the gene matches. Germline-derived CDR1 and CDR2 are SEHNR and FQNEAQ (reference sequence). The CDR3, as DNA: TGTGCCAGCAGCCCTTCACTCGACAGGGTCCACGAGCAGTACTTC. It codes for CASSPSLDRVHEQYF.

The chain carries TRBV5-1 and TRBJ1-4; the D is unclear. CDR3 size: 14 residues. The germline gives CDR1 SGHRS, CDR2 YFSETQ. Trimming removed 5 bases at V and 4 bases at J, with 12 bases between. Here the CDR3 DNA reads TGCGCCAGCAGGACGGAGGGAATTAATGAAAAACTGTTTTTT. Amino acid sequence: CASRTEGINEKLFF.

The chain is built from TRBV29-1 and TRBJ2-2; D might be TRBD2 (5 bases). V gave up 0 bases and J gave up 7 bases, with 6 bases separating them. Germline V gives CDR1 SQVTM, CDR2 ANQGSEA. The CDR3 runs to 12 residues. The CDR3 nucleotides read TGCAGCGTTGAAGACGGGATCGGGGAGCTGTTTTTT. Its protein is CSVEDGIGELFF.

About this clone itself: Its ends do not fully match the called genes, so a read error is possible. The V call is TRBV28, the J call TRBJ2-1; the match to TRBD1 covers 9 bases. The V gene's germline CDR1 is MDHEN and CDR2 SYDVKM. The CDR3 length is 15 residues. Here the CDR3 DNA reads TGCGTAACTATTGGGGGGACAGGGTGGGGCGATGAGCAGTTCTTC. It specifies CVTIGGTGWGDEQFF.

The rearrangement links TRBV7-3 to TRBJ2-1; TRBD2 matches 10 bases. Germline values: CDR1 SGHTA, CDR2 FQGTGA. CDR3 length equals 16 residues. Unmatched junction bases numbered 12, after V lost 5 bases and J lost 8 bases. The CDR3 coding sequence is TGTGCCAGCAGCAAAGGACTAGCGGCCCAGGACTATGAGCAGTTCTTC. It translates to CASSKGLAAQDYEQFF.

The V gene is TRBV9, the J gene TRBJ2-2; 9 bases are shared with TRBD2. The CDR3 has 14 amino acids. J was trimmed by 5 bases and V by 4 bases; bases with no gene match: 3. Per germline, CDR1 SGDLS and CDR2 YYNGEE. The CDR3 coding sequence is TGTGCCAGCAGCCCGGGACTAGCTACCGGGGAGCTGTTTTTT. Protein sequence: CASSPGLATGELFF.

In its sample, this clone was seen a few times. The rearrangement joins TRBV7-9 to TRBJ1-2; tentative D call: TRBD1 (6 bases). The CDR3 is 14 amino acids. The germline V and J ends were trimmed by 7 bases and 4 bases, with 16 bases remaining between them. In germline, CDR1 is SEHNR, CDR2 FQNEAQ (reference sequence). CDR3 in DNA: TGTGCCAGCACCCTAGGGGGTGAGGGCTATGGCTACACCTTC. This translates into CASTLGGEGYGYTF.

V usage is TRBV18 and J usage is TRBJ1-2, with a weak D call TRBD1 (5 bases). The germline CDR1 and CDR2 sequences are KGHSH and LQKENI. The CDR3 contains 15 residues. Trimming removed 1 base from V and 2 bases from J, with 11 bases in between. CDR3 sequence (DNA): TGTGCCAGCTCACCACTGGACATCCCGAACTATGGCTACACCTTC. Protein: CASSPLDIPNYGYTF.

The chain uses TRBV6-6 and TRBJ2-7; D possibly corresponds to TRBD2 (6 bases). The V gene's germline CDR1 is MNHNY and CDR2 SVGAGI (reference sequence). Trimming cost V 3 bases and J 5 bases, with 14 bases left between them. There are 14 residues in the CDR3. In DNA form, the CDR3 reads TGTGCCAGCAGTTATAGGGCGCGGGGCGACGAGCAGTACTTC. Residues: CASSYRARGDEQYF.

The gene calls are TRBV7-9 and TRBJ2-1, with D perhaps TRBD1 (6 bases). The germline V gene encodes CDR1 SEHNR and CDR2 FQNEAQ (reference sequence). V gave up 5 bases and J gave up 3 bases, with 8 bases separating them. This CDR3 has 13 amino acids. CDR3 residues: CASSPDSYNEQFF. The CDR3 coding sequence is TGTGCCAGCAGCCCGGACAGCTACAATGAGCAGTTCTTC.

V usage is TRBV6-1 and J usage is TRBJ2-7, with D possibly matching TRBD2 (5 bases). The CDR3 runs 13 residues. The V gene lost 6 bases and the J gene lost 0 bases, with 9 bases spanning the gap. Germline values: CDR1 MNHNS, CDR2 SASEGT. The CDR3 region is CASSIAISYEQYF. The CDR3 DNA reads TGTGCCAGCAGCATAGCGATCTCCTACGAGCAGTACTTC.

This clone was picked up a small number of times. This rearrangement joins TRBV4-1 to TRBJ2-5; D remains unclear. Per germline, CDR1 MGHRA and CDR2 YSYEKL. V was cut by 4 bases and J by 5 bases, with 20 bases left in between. This CDR3 region has 16 residues. The DNA of the CDR3 is TGCGCCAGCAGCCGCCTCAAGTCCTCCCTAGAGGAGACCCAGTACTTC. This codes for CASSRLKSSLEETQYF.

The J gene is TRBJ1-2, the V gene TRBV5-5; TRBD1 matches 7 bases. Trimming at V came to 4 bases and at J to 8 bases, leaving 5 bases not matched to a gene. Germline values: CDR1 SGHKS, CDR2 YYEKEE (reference sequence). CDR3 length: 12 amino acids. This CDR3 reads CASSPTGDGYTF. In DNA, the CDR3 is TGTGCCAGCAGCCCAACAGGGGACGGCTACACCTTC.

This clone has just a few counts. The chain couples TRBV5-6 to TRBJ1-5; TRBD1 is a possible D gene (6 bases). V lost 4 bases and J lost 3, with 11 bases in between. Germline V gene data show CDR1 as SGHDT and CDR2 as YYEEEE. The CDR3 runs to 14 residues. The CDR3 DNA is TGTGCCAGCAGCATCGACAGGAACAATCAGCCCCAGCATTTT. Translation: CASSIDRNNQPQHF.

This rearrangement joins TRBV5-1 to TRBJ2-5, with 10 bases matching TRBD1. This CDR3 spans 16 amino acids. J lost 6 bases, V lost 4 bases, and 12 bases had no gene match. Per the germline V gene, CDR1 is SGHRS and CDR2 is YFSETQ. The CDR3 DNA is TGCGCCAGCAGCGCAAATATGGGACAGGGGAAACAGACCCAGTACTTC. Protein sequence: CASSANMGQGKQTQYF.

The chain uses TRBV2 and TRBJ2-2; 10 bases fit TRBD2. CDR1 and CDR2 (germline): SNHLY, FYNNEI. The CDR3 extends over 17 amino acids. V was clipped by 0 bases and J by 5 bases; unmatched bases: 6. The CDR3 DNA follows: TGTGCCAGCAGTGAAGCGGGTATTAGCGGGGGGACCGGGGAGCTGTTTTTT. Translated, it gives CASSEAGISGGTGELFF.

The rearrangement joins TRBV7-2 to TRBJ2-3, with 9 bases fitting TRBD2. The trim removed 7 bases at V and 3 bases at J, leaving 8 bases unmatched. The germline gives CDR1 SGHTA, CDR2 FQGNSA. The CDR3 spans 15 residues. The CDR3 DNA reads as TGTGCCAGCACCGTTAGCGGGAGTAGGACAGATACGCAGTATTTT. This encodes CASTVSGSRTDTQYF.

V and J are TRBV19 and TRBJ2-2, with D hard to call. CDR3 length: 12 amino acids. V lost 2 bases, J lost 7 bases, and 5 bases lay in between. Germline V gene data show CDR1 as LNHDA and CDR2 as SQIVND (reference sequence). The DNA of the CDR3 is TGTGCCAGTAGTATAACGAGCGGGGAGCTGTTTTTT. Amino acids: CASSITSGELFF. The variable domain in full, with the rest retrieved from reference TRBV19 and TRBJ2-2, is DGGITQSPKYLFRKEGQNVTLSCEQNLNHDAMYWYRQDPGQGLRLIYYSQIVNDFQKGDIAEGYSVSREKKESFPLTVTSAQKNPTAFYLCASSITSGELFFGEGSRLTVL.